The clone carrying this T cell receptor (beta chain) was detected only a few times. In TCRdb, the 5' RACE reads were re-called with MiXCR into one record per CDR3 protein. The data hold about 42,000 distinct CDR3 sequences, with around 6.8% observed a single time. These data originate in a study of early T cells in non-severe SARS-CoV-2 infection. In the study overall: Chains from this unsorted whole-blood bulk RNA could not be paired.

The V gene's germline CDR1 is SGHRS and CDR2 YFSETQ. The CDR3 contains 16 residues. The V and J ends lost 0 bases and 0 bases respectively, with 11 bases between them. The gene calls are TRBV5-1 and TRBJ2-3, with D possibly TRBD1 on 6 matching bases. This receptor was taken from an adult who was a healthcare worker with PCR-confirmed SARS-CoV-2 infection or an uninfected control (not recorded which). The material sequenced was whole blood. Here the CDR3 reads CASSLGQDPSTDTQYF. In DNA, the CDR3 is TGCGCCAGCAGCTTGGGACAGGATCCTAGCACAGATACGCAGTATTTT.